This TCR beta chain derives from a study of T cell responses to AZD1222 COVID-19 vaccine. The CDR3 is 14 residues long. Germline lookup yields CDR1 MNHEY and CDR2 SVGEGT. Germline trimming cut 5 bases from V and 6 bases from J; bases unmatched to any gene: 9. The repertoire was sequenced with immunoSEQ multiplex PCR; TCRdb's copy has only in-frame clones and lacks some. The sample gives about 53,000 clones, approximately 84% of which show up once; about a quarter is in the top ten. The sample consisted of peripheral blood, taken on day 0 of AZD1222 vaccination. The clonotype was recovered from an adult in good health. The gene calls are TRBV6-2 or TRBV6-3 and TRBJ2-7, with 8 bases fitting TRBD1. CDR3 sequence reads: CASSRGQEGSEQYF. CDR3 nucleotide sequence: TGTGCCAGCAGTAGGGGACAGGAGGGGAGCGAGCAGTACTTC.